These 18 T cell receptor beta chains were sequenced from one sample in a study of blood T cell repertoires in COVID-19. TCRdb's table, derived via immunoSEQ multiplex PCR, lists solely in-frame clones and lacks some. Of 35,000 to 55,000 clones listed, under 95% are singletons. Material: peripheral blood. These TCRs come from a man in his 70s with active COVID-19.

The chain links TRBV5-1 to TRBJ2-5; tentatively, D is TRBD1 (5 bases). Germline lookup yields CDR1 SGHRS and CDR2 YFSETQ. V gave up 3 bases and J gave up 5 bases, with 20 bases separating them. This CDR3 contains 16 residues. CDR3 DNA sequence: TGCGCCAGCAGCTCAACCACCGGGCAGGGAATGGAGACCCAGTACTTC. Its protein is CASSSTTGQGMETQYF.

DNA of the CDR3: TGCAGCGTTGAACAAACTTTCTATGGCTACACCTTC. It yields the protein CSVEQTFYGYTF. The chain links TRBV29-1 to TRBJ1-2; D gene uncertain. This CDR3 comprises 12 residues. The germline V gene encodes CDR1 SQVTM and CDR2 ANQGSEA. V lost 2 bases and J 4 bases, leaving 8 bases between the germline ends. The full variable domain, rest sourced from reference TRBV29-1 and TRBJ1-2, is SAVISQKPSRDICQRGTSLTIQCQVDSQVTMMFWYRQQPGQSLTLIATANQGSEATYESGFVIDKFPISRPNLTFSTLTVSNMSPEDSSIYLCSVEQTFYGYTFGSGTRLTVV.

This clone was detected a few times. DNA of the CDR3: TGTGCCAGCTCAGATGACAGGAAGAATTCACCCCTCCACTTT. Its protein is CASSDDRKNSPLHF. J is TRBJ1-6 and V is TRBV18, with a weak D call TRBD1 (6 bases). Germline V gene sequence: CDR1 KGHSH, CDR2 LQKENI. This CDR3 contains 14 residues. V lost 5 bases and J lost 7, with 12 bases in between.

This chain links TRBV5-4 with TRBJ2-3; TRBD2 matches at 9 bases. CDR1 SGHNT and CDR2 YYREEE come from the germline V gene (reference sequence). Unmatched junction bases numbered 11, after V lost 4 bases and J lost 5 bases. This CDR3 region has 16 residues. CDR3 protein: CASSPRLAASVDTQYF. CDR3 in DNA: TGTGCCAGCAGCCCTCGACTAGCGGCCTCTGTAGATACGCAGTATTTT. The full variable domain, in which reference TRBV5-4 and TRBJ2-3 provide the parts outside the CDR3, is ETGVTQSPTHLIKTRGQQVTLRCSSQSGHNTVSWYQQALGQGPQFIFQYYREEENGRGNFPPRFSGLQFPNYSSELNVNALELDDSALYLCASSPRLAASVDTQYFGPGTRLTVL.

The V call is TRBV27, the J call TRBJ2-3; TRBD2 matches 14 bases. Trimming took 4 bases from V and 4 from J; bases not matched to a gene: 7. Germline loops: CDR1 MNHEY, CDR2 SMNVEV (reference sequence). The CDR3 covers 17 residues. Written as DNA, the CDR3 is TGTGCCAGCAGTTCAACACGACTAGCGGGAGGGCCAGATACGCAGTATTTT. It is translated as CASSSTRLAGGPDTQYF.

This chain's CDR3 is CATSETQGPNQPQHF. DNA of the CDR3: TGTGCCACCAGTGAGACACAGGGGCCCAATCAGCCCCAGCATTTT. The chain combines TRBV24-1 with TRBJ1-5; 7 bases fit TRBD1. The CDR3 totals 15 residues. Germline V gives CDR1 KGHDR, CDR2 SFDVKD. Unmatched junction bases numbered 5, after V lost 4 bases and J lost 3 bases.

V gene TRBV29-1 combines with J gene TRBJ2-3, with 11 bases fitting TRBD2. The germline CDR1 and CDR2 sequences are SQVTM and ANQGSEA. Trimming at V came to 2 bases and at J to 4 bases, leaving 8 bases not matched to a gene. The CDR3 is 16 residues long. The chain's CDR3 is CSVELLAGVEADTQYF. The DNA for the CDR3 is TGCAGCGTTGAATTACTAGCGGGAGTTGAGGCAGATACGCAGTATTTT.

The chain recombines TRBV15 with TRBJ2-7, with unresolved D. The germline CDR1 and CDR2 sequences are LNHNV and YYDKDF (reference sequence). The CDR3 sequence is 14 residues long. V lost 0 bases and J 5 bases, leaving 11 bases between the germline ends. CDR3 in DNA: TGTGCCACCAGCAGAGATTCCTTGCGGCACGAGCAGTACTTC. This gives the protein CATSRDSLRHEQYF.

This clone has a single count. This chain links TRBV28 with TRBJ1-6; 8 nucleotides line up with TRBD1. Germline trimming cut 6 bases from V and 2 bases from J; bases unmatched to any gene: 9. Germline V lookup: CDR1 MDHEN, CDR2 SYDVKM. The CDR3 has 17 residues. In nucleotides, the CDR3 is TGTGCCAGCAGAAGGGACAGGTGGGGCGCCTATAATTCACCCCTCCACTTT. Protein: CASRRDRWGAYNSPLHF.

The table lists this clone with a count of one. The CDR3 here is CASSRQGAGDYGYTF. CDR3 in DNA: TGTGCCAGCAGTAGACAGGGGGCTGGTGACTATGGCTACACCTTC. The V and J genes are TRBV6-5 and TRBJ1-2; 10 bases agree with TRBD1. Germline values: CDR1 MNHEY, CDR2 SVGAGI. The CDR3 totals 15 residues. V trimming: 5 bases; J trimming: 3 bases; junction bases outside the gene matches: 6.

This chain joins TRBV7-8 and TRBJ2-7; 12 positions agree with TRBD2. Germline assignment: CDR1 SGHVS and CDR2 FQNEAQ. V lost 1 base, J lost 5 bases, and 3 bases stayed unmatched. This CDR3 has 15 amino acids. Here the CDR3 reads CASSLGLAGAHEQYF. In DNA form, the CDR3 reads TGTGCCAGCAGCTTAGGACTAGCGGGAGCTCACGAGCAGTACTTC.

V gene TRBV18 combines with J gene TRBJ2-5, with D unclear. V was cut by 0 bases and J by 1 base, with 6 bases left in between. This CDR3 comprises 14 residues. CDR1 is KGHSH and CDR2 is LQKENI in the germline V gene. The CDR3 region has the DNA TGTGCCAGCTCACCACCTAACGGCCAAGAGACCCAGTACTTC. It codes for CASSPPNGQETQYF.

The V gene is TRBV6-2 or TRBV6-3, the J gene TRBJ1-2; D gene uncertain. This CDR3 is built from 13 residues. The germline V and J ends were trimmed by 0 bases and 8 bases, with 10 bases remaining between them. Germline V gene lookup returns CDR1 MNHEY and CDR2 SVGEGT. The CDR3 spells CASSYSTRQGYTF. The CDR3 DNA follows: TGTGCCAGCAGTTACTCGACTCGGCAAGGCTACACCTTC.

J is TRBJ2-5 and V is TRBV19; TRBD1 matches at 11 bases. This CDR3 is built from 14 residues. CDR1 is LNHDA, CDR2 SQIVND, per germline (reference sequence). V dropped 10 bases and J dropped 1; count of bases not matched to a gene: 5. CDR3 DNA: TGTGCCACGGGACAGGGGGTCCTCCAAGAGACCCAGTACTTC. Its protein is CATGQGVLQETQYF. Full variable domain (remainder filled in from reference TRBV19 and TRBJ2-5): DGGITQSPKYLFRKEGQNVTLSCEQNLNHDAMYWYRQDPGQGLRLIYYSQIVNDFQKGDIAEGYSVSREKKESFPLTVTSAQKNPTAFYLCATGQGVLQETQYFGPGTRLLVL.

The J gene is TRBJ2-7, the V gene TRBV7-2; 11 bases map to TRBD2. Germline values: CDR1 SGHTA, CDR2 FQGNSA. Losses at the gene ends were 2 bases for V and 4 bases for J; bases not matched to a gene: 7. CDR3 length: 16 amino acids. The CDR3 region is CASSLLSGGAQYEQYF. CDR3 coding DNA: TGTGCCAGCAGCTTACTTAGCGGGGGGGCTCAGTACGAGCAGTACTTC.

V usage is TRBV19 and J usage is TRBJ1-2; no reliable D call. Germline V lookup: CDR1 LNHDA, CDR2 SQIVND (reference sequence). Trimming left V 3 bases short and J 0 bases short, with 11 bases between. The CDR3 is 15 residues long. The CDR3 DNA follows: TGTGCCAGTAGTATGCCTTCCGTAGCTAACTATGGCTACACCTTC. It is translated as CASSMPSVANYGYTF.

The chain has TRBV6-5 and TRBJ2-2; D is perhaps TRBD1 (6 bases). The CDR3 sequence is 13 residues long. From germline, CDR1 is MNHEY and CDR2 SVGAGI. Trimming stripped 5 bases from V and 3 bases from J, with 7 bases between. CDR3 amino acids: CASSTGYTGELFF. The CDR3 coding sequence is TGTGCCAGCAGTACAGGGTACACCGGGGAGCTGTTTTTT.

This chain connects TRBV5-1 to TRBJ1-2, with TRBD1 as a possible D gene (5 bases). Germline V gives CDR1 SGHRS, CDR2 YFSETQ. CDR3 length equals 15 residues. V lost 5 bases, J lost 0 bases, and 14 bases lay in between. CDR3: CASRPTDGPNYGYTF. The CDR3 bases are TGCGCCAGCAGGCCGACAGATGGACCTAACTATGGCTACACCTTC. Full variable domain (remainder filled in from reference TRBV5-1 and TRBJ1-2): KAGVTQTPRYLIKTRGQQVTLSCSPISGHRSVSWYQQTPGQGLQFLFEYFSETQRNKGNFPGRFSGRQFSNSRSEMNVSTLELGDSALYLCASRPTDGPNYGYTFGSGTRLTVV.